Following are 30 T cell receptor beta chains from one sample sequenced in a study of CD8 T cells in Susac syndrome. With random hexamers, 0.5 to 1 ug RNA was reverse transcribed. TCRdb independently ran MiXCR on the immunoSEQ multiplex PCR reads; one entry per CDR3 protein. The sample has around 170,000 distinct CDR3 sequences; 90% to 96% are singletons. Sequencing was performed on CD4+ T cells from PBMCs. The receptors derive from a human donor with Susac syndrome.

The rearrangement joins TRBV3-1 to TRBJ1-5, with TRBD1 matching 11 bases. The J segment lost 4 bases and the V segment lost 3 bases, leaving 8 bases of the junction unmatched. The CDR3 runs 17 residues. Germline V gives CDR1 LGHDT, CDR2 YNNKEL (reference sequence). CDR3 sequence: CASSHGTGGVRNQPQHF. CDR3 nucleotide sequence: TGTGCCAGCAGCCATGGGACAGGGGGAGTTCGGAATCAGCCCCAGCATTTT.

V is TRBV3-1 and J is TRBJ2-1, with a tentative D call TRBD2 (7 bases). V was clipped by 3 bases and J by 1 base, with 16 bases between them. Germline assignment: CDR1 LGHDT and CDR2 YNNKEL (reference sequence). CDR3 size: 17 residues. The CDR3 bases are TGTGCCAGCAGCCACACTCTTCGGGGGGCATCCTACAATGAGCAGTTCTTC. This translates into CASSHTLRGASYNEQFF.

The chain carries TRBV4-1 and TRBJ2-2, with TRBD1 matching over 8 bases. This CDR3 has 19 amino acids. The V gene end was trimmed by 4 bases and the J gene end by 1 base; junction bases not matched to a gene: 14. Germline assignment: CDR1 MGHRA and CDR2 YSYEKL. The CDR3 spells CASSPEELPGTGNTGELFF. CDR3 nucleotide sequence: TGCGCCAGCAGCCCAGAAGAACTACCCGGGACAGGGAACACCGGGGAGCTGTTTTTT.

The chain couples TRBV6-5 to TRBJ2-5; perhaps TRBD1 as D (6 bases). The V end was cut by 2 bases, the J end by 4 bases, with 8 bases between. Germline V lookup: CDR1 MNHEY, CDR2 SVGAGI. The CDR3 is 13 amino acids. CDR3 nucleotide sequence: TGTGCCAGCAGTTACATCAGGGGAGAGACCCAGTACTTC. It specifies CASSYIRGETQYF.

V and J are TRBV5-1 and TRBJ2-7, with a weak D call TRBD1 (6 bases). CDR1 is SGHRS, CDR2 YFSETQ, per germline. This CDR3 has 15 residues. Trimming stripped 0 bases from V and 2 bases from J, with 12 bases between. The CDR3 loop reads CASSLEATGTYEQYF. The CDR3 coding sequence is TGCGCCAGCAGCTTGGAAGCGACAGGAACCTACGAGCAGTACTTC.

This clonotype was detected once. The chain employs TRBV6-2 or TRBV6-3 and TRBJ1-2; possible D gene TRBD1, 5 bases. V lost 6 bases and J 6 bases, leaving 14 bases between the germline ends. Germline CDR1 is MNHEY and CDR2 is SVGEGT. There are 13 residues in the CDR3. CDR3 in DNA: TGTGCCAGCAGCTTGGCAGGGTACGATGGCTACACCTTC. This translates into CASSLAGYDGYTF.

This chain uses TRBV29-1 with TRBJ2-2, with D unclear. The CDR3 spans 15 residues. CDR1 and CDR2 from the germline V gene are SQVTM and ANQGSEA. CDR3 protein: CAPYLQGRNTGELFF. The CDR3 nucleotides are TGCGCTCCATACCTGCAAGGCAGGAACACCGGGGAGCTGTTTTTT.

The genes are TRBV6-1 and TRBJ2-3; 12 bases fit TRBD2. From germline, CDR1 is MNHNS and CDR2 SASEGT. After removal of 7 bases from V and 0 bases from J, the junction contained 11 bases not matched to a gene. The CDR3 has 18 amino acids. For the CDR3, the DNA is TGTGCCAGCACCAAGACTAGCGGGGGCAGCAAAAGCACAGATACGCAGTATTTT. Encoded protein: CASTKTSGGSKSTDTQYF.

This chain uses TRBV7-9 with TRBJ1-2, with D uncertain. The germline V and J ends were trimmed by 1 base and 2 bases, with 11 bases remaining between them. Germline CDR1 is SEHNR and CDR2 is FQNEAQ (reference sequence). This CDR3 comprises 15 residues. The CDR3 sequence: CASSLDGQINYGYTF. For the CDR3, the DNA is TGTGCCAGCAGCTTAGACGGGCAGATAAACTATGGCTACACCTTC. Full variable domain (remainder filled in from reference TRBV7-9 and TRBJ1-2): DTGVSQNPRHKITKRGQNVTFRCDPISEHNRLYWYRQTLGQGPEFLTYFQNEAQLEKSRLLSDRFSAERPKGSFSTLEIQRTEQGDSAMYLCASSLDGQINYGYTFGSGTRLTVV.

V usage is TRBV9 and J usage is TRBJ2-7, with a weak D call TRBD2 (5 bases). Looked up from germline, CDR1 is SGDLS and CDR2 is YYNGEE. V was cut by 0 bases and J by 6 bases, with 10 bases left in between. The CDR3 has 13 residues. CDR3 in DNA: TGTGCCAGCAGCGTAGGGAGGCTCGCCGAGCAGTACTTC. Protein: CASSVGRLAEQYF.

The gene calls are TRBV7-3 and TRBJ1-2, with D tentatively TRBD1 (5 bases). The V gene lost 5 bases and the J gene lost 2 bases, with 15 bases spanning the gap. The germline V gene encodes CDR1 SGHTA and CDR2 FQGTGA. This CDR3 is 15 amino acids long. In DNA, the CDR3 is TGTGCCAGCAGCCCCTCCACGGGGGGGAACTATGGCTACACCTTC. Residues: CASSPSTGGNYGYTF. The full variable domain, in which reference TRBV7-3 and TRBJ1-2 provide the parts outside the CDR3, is GAGVSQTPSNKVTEKGKYVELRCDPISGHTALYWYRQSLGQGPEFLIYFQGTGAADDSGLPNDRFFAVRPEGSVSTLKIQRTERGDSAVYLCASSPSTGGNYGYTFGSGTRLTVV.

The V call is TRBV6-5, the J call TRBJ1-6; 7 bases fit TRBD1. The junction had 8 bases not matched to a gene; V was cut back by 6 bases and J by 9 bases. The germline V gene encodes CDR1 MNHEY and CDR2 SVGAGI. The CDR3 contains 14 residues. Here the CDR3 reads CASRVGTDSSPLHF. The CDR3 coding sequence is TGTGCCAGCAGGGTAGGGACAGACAGTTCACCCCTCCACTTT.

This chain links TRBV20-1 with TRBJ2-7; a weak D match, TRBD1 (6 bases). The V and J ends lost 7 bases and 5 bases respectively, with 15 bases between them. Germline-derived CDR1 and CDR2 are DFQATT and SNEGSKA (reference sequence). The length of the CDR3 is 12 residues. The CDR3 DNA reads TGCAGTGGACAGGTCGTAGGGGACGAGCAGTACTTC. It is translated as CSGQVVGDEQYF.

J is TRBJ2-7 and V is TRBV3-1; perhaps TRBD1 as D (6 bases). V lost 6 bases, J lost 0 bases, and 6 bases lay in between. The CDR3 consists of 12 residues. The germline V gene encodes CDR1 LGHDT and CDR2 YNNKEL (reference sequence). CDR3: CASRDSSYEQYF. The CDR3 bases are TGTGCCAGCAGGGACAGCTCCTACGAGCAGTACTTC.

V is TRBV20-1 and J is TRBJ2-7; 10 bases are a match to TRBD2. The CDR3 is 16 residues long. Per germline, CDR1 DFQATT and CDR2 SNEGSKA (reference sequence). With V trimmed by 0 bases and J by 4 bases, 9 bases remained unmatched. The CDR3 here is CSARDPVAGGIYEQYF. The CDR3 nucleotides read TGCAGTGCTAGAGATCCAGTAGCGGGGGGAATTTACGAGCAGTACTTC.

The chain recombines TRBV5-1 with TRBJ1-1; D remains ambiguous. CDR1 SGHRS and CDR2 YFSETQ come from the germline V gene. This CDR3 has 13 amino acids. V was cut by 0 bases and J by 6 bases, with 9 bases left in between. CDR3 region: CASSLEVWSEAFF. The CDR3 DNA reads TGCGCCAGCAGCTTGGAGGTGTGGTCTGAAGCTTTCTTT.

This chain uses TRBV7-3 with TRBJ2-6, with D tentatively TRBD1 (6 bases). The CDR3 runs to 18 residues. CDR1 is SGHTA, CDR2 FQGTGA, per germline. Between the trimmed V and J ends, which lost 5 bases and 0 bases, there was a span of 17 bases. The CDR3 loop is CASSPLPRTASGANVLTF. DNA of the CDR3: TGTGCCAGCAGCCCACTACCCCGGACAGCCTCTGGGGCCAACGTCCTGACTTTC. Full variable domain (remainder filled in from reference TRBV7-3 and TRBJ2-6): GAGVSQTPSNKVTEKGKYVELRCDPISGHTALYWYRQSLGQGPEFLIYFQGTGAADDSGLPNDRFFAVRPEGSVSTLKIQRTERGDSAVYLCASSPLPRTASGANVLTFGAGSRLTVL.

CDR3 region: CASSSGISYNQPQHF. CDR3 sequence (DNA): TGTGCCAGCAGCTCCGGGATTTCGTACAATCAGCCCCAGCATTTT. This chain joins TRBV7-8 and TRBJ1-5; D unresolved. The CDR3 runs to 15 residues. V gave up 4 bases and J gave up 3 bases, with 13 bases separating them. Per the germline V gene, CDR1 is SGHVS and CDR2 is FQNEAQ.

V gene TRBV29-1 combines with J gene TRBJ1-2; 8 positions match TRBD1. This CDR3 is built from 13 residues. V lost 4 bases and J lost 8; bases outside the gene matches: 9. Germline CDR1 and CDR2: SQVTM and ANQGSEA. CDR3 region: CSVAARGQDGYTF. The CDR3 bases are TGCAGCGTTGCGGCCAGGGGGCAGGACGGCTACACCTTC.

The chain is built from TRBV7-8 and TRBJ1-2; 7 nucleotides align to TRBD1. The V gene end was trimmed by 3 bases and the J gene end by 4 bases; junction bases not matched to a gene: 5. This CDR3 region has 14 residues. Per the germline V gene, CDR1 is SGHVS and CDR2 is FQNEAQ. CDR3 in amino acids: CASSFRGTAYGYTF. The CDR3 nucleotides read TGTGCCAGCAGCTTTAGGGGGACAGCCTATGGCTACACCTTC.

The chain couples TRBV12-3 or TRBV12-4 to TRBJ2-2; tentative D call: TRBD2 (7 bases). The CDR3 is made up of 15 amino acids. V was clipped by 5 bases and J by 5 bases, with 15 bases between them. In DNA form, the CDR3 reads TGTGCCAGCAGTCCCATCGGGGGGCTGACCGGGGAGCTGTTTTTT. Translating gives CASSPIGGLTGELFF.

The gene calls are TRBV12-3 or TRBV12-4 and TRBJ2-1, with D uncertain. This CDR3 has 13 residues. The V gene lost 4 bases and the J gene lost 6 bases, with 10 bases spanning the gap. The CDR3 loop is CASSWGPSNEQFF. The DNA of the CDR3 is TGTGCCAGCAGTTGGGGTCCTTCCAATGAGCAGTTCTTC.

The CDR3 is CASSAFGAAGGYTF. The CDR3 nucleotides are TGTGCCAGCAGTGCTTTCGGGGCGGCGGGAGGCTACACCTTC. This chain joins TRBV2 and TRBJ1-2, with D possibly TRBD1 on 5 matching bases. The V and J ends lost 4 bases and 8 bases respectively, with 17 bases between them. This CDR3 region has 14 residues. Germline values: CDR1 SNHLY, CDR2 FYNNEI. The full variable domain, its missing parts supplied by reference TRBV2 and TRBJ1-2, is EPEVTQTPSHQVTQMGQEVILRCVPISNHLYFYWYRQILGQKVEFLVSFYNNEISEKSEIFDDQFSVERPDGSNFTLKIRSTKLEDSAMYFCASSAFGAAGGYTFGSGTRLTVV.

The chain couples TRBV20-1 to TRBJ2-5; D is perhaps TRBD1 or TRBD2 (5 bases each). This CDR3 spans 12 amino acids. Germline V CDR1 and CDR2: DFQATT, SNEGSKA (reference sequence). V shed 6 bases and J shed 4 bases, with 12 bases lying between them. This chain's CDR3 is CSATGPPETQYF. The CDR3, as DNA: TGCAGTGCGACGGGGCCCCCAGAGACCCAGTACTTC.

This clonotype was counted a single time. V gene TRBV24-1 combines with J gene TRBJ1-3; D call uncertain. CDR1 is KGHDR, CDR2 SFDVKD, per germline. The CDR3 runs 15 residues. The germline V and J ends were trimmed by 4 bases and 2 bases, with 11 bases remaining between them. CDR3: CATSDPATPGNTIYF. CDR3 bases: TGTGCCACCAGTGACCCCGCGACACCTGGAAACACCATATATTTT.

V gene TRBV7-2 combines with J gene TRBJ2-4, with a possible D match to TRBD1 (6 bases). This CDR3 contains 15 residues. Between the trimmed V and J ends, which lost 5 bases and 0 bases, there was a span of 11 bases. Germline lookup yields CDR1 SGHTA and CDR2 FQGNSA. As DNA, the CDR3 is TGTGCCAGCAGCCCCGGACAGTTAGCCAAAAACATTCAGTACTTC. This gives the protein CASSPGQLAKNIQYF.

The CDR3 nucleotides read TGTGCCAGCAGCTTAGACGATCGCCCTAACTATGGCTACACCTTC. Its protein is CASSLDDRPNYGYTF. The chain combines TRBV11-2 with TRBJ1-2; D gene uncertain. CDR3 size: 15 residues. V lost 0 bases, J lost 0 bases, and 8 bases lay in between. Germline V gene lookup returns CDR1 SGHAT and CDR2 FQNNGV.

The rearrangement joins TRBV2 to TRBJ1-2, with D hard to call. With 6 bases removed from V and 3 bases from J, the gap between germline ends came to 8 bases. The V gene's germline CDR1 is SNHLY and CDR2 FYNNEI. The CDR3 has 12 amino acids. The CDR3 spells CASRTAHYGYTF. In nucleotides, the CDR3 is TGTGCCAGCAGAACAGCTCACTATGGCTACACCTTC.

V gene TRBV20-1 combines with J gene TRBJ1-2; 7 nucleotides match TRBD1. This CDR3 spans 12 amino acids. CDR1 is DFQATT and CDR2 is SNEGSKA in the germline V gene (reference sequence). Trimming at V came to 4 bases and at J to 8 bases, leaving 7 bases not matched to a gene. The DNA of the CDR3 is TGCAGTGCTACCGCCCAAGGGGGCGGCTACACCTTC. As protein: CSATAQGGGYTF.

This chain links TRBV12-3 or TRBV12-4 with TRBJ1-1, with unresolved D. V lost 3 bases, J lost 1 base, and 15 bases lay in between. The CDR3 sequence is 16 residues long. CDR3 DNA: TGTGCCAGCAGTTTTATAGGGTTACGGGGGAACACTGAAGCTTTCTTT. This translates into CASSFIGLRGNTEAFF.